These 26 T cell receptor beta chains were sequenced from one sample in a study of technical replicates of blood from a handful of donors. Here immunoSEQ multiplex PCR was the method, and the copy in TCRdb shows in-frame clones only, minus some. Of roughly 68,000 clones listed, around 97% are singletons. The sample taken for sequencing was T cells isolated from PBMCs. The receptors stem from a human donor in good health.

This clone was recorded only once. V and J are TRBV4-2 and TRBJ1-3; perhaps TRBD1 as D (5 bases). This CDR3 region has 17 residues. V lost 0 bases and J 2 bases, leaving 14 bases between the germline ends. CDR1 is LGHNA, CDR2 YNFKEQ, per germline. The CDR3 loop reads CASSQEVPGVAGNTIYF. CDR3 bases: TGTGCCAGCAGCCAAGAGGTCCCGGGGGTGGCTGGAAACACCATATATTTT.

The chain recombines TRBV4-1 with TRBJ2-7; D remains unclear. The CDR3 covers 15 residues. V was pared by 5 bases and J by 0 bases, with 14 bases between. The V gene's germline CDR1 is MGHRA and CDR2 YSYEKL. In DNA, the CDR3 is TGCGCCAGCAGCAGACAAGTAGACACCTCCTACGAGCAGTACTTC. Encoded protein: CASSRQVDTSYEQYF.

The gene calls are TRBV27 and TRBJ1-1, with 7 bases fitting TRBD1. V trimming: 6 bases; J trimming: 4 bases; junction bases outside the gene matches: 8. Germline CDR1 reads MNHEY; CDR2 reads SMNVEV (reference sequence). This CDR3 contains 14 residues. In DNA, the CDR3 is TGTGCCAGCAGACCTCAGGGGGTGGGCACTGAAGCTTTCTTT. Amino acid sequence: CASRPQGVGTEAFF.

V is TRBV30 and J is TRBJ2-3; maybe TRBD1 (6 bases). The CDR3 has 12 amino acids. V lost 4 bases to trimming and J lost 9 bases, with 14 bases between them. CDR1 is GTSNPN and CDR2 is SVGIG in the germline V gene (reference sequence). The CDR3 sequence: CAWNRAGWTQYF. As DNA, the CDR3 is TGTGCCTGGAACAGGGCAGGATGGACGCAGTATTTT.

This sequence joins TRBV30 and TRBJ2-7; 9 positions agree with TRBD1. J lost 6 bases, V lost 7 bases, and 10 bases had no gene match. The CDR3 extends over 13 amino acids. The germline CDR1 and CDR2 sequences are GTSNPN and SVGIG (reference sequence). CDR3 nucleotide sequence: TGTGCCTCTTCCGGGACAGGGTTAGGCGAGCAGTACTTC. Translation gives CASSGTGLGEQYF.

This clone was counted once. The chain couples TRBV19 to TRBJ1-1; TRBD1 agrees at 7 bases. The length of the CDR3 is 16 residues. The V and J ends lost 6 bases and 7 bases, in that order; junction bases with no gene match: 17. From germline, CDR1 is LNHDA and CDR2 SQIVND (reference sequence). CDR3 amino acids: CASRPEQGPPVLEAFF. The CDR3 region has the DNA TGTGCCAGTAGACCCGAACAGGGGCCACCTGTGCTTGAAGCTTTCTTT.

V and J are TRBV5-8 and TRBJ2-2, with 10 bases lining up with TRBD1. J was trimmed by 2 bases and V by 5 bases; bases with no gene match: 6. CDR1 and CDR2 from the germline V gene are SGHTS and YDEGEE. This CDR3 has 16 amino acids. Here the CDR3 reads CASRERQGANTGELFF. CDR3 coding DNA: TGTGCCAGCAGGGAGAGACAGGGGGCCAACACCGGGGAGCTGTTTTTT.

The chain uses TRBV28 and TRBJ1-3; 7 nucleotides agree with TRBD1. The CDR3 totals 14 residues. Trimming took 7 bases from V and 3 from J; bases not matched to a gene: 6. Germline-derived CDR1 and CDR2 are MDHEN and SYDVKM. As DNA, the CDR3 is TGTGCCAGCAATACACAGGGGTATGGAAACACCATATATTTT. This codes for CASNTQGYGNTIYF.

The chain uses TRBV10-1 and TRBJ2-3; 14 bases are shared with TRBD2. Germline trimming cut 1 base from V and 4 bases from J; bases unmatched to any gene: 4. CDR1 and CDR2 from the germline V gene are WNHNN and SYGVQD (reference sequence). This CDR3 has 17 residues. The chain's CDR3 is CASSELGLAGGSDTQYF. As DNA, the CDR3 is TGCGCCAGCAGTGAGTTAGGACTAGCGGGAGGATCAGATACGCAGTATTTT.

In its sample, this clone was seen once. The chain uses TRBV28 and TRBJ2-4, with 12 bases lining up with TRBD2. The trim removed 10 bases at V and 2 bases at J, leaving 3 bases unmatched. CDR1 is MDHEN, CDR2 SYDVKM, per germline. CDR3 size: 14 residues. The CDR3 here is CATLAGGPKNIQYF. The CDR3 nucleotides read TGTGCCACCCTAGCGGGAGGGCCCAAAAACATTCAGTACTTC.

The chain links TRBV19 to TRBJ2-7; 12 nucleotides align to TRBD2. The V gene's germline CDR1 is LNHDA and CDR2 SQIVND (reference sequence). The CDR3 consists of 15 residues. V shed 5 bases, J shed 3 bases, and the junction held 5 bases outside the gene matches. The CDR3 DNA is TGTGCCAGTAGTCCTCGGACTAGCGGGATCTACGAGCAGTACTTC. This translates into CASSPRTSGIYEQYF. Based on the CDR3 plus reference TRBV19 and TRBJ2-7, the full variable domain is DGGITQSPKYLFRKEGQNVTLSCEQNLNHDAMYWYRQDPGQGLRLIYYSQIVNDFQKGDIAEGYSVSREKKESFPLTVTSAQKNPTAFYLCASSPRTSGIYEQYFGPGTRLTVT.

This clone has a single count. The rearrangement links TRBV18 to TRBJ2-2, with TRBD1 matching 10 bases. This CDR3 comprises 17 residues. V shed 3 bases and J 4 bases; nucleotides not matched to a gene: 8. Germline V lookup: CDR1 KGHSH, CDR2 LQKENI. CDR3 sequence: CASSPVPGQGSTGELFF. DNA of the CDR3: TGTGCCAGCTCACCTGTACCGGGACAGGGGTCCACCGGGGAGCTGTTTTTT.

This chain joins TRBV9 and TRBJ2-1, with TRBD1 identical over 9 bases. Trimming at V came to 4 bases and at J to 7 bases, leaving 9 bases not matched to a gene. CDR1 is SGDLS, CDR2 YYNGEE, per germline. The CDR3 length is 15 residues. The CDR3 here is CASSIGQGPGNEQFF. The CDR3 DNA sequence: TGTGCCAGCAGCATAGGACAGGGGCCGGGTAATGAGCAGTTCTTC.

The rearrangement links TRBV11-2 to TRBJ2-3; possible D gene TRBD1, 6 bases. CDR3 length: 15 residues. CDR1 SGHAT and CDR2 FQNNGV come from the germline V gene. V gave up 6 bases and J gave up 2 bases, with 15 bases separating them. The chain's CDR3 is CASSRVQGFTDTQYF. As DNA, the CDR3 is TGTGCCAGCAGTAGAGTACAGGGCTTCACAGATACGCAGTATTTT.

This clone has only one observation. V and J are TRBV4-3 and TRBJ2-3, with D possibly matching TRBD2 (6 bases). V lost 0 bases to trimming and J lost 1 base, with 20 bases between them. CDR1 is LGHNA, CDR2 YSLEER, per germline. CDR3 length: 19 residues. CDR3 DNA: TGCGCCAGCAGCCAAGATCATTTATTCGATAGCGGCGGCACAGATACGCAGTATTTT. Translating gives CASSQDHLFDSGGTDTQYF.

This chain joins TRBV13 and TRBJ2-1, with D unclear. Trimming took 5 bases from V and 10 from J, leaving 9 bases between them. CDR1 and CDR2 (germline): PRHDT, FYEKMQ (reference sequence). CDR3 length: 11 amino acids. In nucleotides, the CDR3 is TGTGCCAGCAGCCCAAGCGTCGAGCAGTTCTTC. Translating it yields CASSPSVEQFF.

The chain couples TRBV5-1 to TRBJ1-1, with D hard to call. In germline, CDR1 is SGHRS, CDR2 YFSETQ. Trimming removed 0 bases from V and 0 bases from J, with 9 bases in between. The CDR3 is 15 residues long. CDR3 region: CASSLATDMNTEAFF. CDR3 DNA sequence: TGCGCCAGCAGCTTGGCCACCGACATGAACACTGAAGCTTTCTTT. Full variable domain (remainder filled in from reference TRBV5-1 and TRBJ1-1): KAGVTQTPRYLIKTRGQQVTLSCSPISGHRSVSWYQQTPGQGLQFLFEYFSETQRNKGNFPGRFSGRQFSNSRSEMNVSTLELGDSALYLCASSLATDMNTEAFFGQGTRLTVV.

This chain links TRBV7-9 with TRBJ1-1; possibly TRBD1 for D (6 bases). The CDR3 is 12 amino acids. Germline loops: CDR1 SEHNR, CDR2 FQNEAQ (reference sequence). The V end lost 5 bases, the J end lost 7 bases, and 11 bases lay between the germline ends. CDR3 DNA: TGTGCCAGCAGCCGGGGGGCCGGTGAAGCTTTCTTT. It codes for CASSRGAGEAFF.

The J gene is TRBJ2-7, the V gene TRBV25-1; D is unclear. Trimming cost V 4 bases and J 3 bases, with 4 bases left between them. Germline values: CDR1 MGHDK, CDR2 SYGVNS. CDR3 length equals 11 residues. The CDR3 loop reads CASSVLYEQYF. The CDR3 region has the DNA TGTGCCAGCAGTGTCCTCTACGAGCAGTACTTC.

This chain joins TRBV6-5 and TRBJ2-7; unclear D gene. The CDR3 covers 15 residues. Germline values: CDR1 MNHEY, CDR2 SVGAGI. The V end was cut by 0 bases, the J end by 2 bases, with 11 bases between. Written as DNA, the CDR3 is TGTGCCAGCAGTTACTCAGACCAGGCAACCTACGAGCAGTACTTC. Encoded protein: CASSYSDQATYEQYF.

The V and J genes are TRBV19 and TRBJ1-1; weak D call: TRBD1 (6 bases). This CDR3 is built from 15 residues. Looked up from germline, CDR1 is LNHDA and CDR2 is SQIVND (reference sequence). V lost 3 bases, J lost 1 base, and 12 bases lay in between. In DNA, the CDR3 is TGTGCCAGTAGTATTTCGGAGACAGGGAACACTGAAGCTTTCTTT. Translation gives CASSISETGNTEAFF. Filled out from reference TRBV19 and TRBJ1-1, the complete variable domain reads DGGITQSPKYLFRKEGQNVTLSCEQNLNHDAMYWYRQDPGQGLRLIYYSQIVNDFQKGDIAEGYSVSREKKESFPLTVTSAQKNPTAFYLCASSISETGNTEAFFGQGTRLTVV.

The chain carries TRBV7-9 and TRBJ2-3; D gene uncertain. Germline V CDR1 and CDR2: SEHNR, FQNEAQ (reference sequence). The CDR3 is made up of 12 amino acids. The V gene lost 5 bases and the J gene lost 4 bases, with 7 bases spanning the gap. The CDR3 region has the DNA TGTGCCAGCAGCACATTCGCAGATACGCAGTATTTT. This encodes CASSTFADTQYF.

CDR3 nucleotides: TGTGCCAGCAGTTATAGGAGGGAGGGAGGGAATGAGCAGTTCTTC. It is translated as CASSYRREGGNEQFF. This sequence joins TRBV6-5 and TRBJ2-1; 7 bases are shared with TRBD2. The CDR3 has 15 amino acids. The V and J ends lost 3 bases and 7 bases, in that order; junction bases with no gene match: 9. Germline V gene data show CDR1 as MNHEY and CDR2 as SVGAGI.

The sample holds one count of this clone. CDR3 sequence reads: CAWSLGGKAFF. For the CDR3, the DNA is TGTGCCTGGAGTTTGGGGGGTAAAGCTTTCTTT. The chain couples TRBV30 to TRBJ1-1, with a weak D call TRBD1 (5 bases). With 2 bases removed from V and 9 bases from J, the gap between germline ends came to 10 bases. The germline V gene has CDR1 GTSNPN and CDR2 SVGIG (reference sequence). The CDR3 runs 11 residues.

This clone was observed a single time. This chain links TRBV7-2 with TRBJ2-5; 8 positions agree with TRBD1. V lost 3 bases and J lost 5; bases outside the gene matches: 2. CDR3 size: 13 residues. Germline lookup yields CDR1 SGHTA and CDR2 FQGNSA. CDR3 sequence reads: CASSFTGGETQYF. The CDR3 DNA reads TGTGCCAGCAGCTTTACAGGGGGGGAGACCCAGTACTTC. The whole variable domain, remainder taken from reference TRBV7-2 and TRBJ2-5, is GAGVSQSPSNKVTEKGKDVELRCDPISGHTALYWYRQSLGQGLEFLIYFQGNSAPDKSGLPSDRFSAERTGGSVSTLTIQRTQQEDSAVYLCASSFTGGETQYFGPGTRLLVL.

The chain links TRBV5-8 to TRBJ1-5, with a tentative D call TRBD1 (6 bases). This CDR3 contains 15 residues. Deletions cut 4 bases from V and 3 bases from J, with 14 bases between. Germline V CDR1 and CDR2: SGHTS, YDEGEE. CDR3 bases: TGTGCCAGCAGCATGACCGGGACATACAATCAGCCCCAGCATTTT. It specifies CASSMTGTYNQPQHF.